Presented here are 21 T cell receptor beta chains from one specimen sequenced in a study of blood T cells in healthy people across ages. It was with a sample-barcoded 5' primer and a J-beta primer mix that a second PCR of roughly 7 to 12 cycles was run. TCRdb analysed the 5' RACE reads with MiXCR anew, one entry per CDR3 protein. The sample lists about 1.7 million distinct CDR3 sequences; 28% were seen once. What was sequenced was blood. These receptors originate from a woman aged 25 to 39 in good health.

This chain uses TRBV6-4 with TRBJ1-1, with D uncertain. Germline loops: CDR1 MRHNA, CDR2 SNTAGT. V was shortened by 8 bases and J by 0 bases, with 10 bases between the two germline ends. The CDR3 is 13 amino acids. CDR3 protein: CASRGSLNTEAFF. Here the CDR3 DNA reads TGTGCCAGCCGCGGGTCTTTGAACACTGAAGCTTTCTTT.

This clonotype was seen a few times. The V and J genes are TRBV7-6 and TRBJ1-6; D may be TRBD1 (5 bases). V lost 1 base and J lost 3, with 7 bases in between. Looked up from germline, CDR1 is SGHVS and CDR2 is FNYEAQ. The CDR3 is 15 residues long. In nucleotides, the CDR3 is TGTGCCAGCAGCTTAGTAGGGGTCTATAATTCACCCCTCCACTTT. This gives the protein CASSLVGVYNSPLHF.

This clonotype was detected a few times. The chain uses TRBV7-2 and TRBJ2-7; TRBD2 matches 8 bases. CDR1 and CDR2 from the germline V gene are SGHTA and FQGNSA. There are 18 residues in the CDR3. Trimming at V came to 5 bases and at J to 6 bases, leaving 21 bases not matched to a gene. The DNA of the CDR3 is TGTGCCAGCAGCCATCCAGAATTTCGAGCGGGAGAAGGTCGCGAGCAGTACTTC. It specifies CASSHPEFRAGEGREQYF.

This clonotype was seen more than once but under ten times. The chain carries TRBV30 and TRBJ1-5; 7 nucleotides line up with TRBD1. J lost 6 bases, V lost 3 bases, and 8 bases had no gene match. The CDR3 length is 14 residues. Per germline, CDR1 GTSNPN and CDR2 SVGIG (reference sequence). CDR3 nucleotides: TGTGCCTGGAGCCACAGGGGTAGCGGTCAGCCCCAGCATTTT. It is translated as CAWSHRGSGQPQHF.

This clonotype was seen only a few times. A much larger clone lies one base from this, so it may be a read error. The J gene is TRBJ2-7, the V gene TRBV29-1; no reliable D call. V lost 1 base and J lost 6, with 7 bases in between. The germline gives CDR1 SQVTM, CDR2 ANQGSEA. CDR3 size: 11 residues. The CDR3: CSVEARGEQYF. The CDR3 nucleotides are TGCAGCGTTGAAGCGCGAGGCGAGCAGTACTTC.

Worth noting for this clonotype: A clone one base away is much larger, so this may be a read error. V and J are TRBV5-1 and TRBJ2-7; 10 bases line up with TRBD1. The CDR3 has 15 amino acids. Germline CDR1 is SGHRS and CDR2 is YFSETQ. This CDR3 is CASRLDGTGVHEQYF. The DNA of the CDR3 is TGCGCCAGCAGATTGGATGGGACAGGGGTCCACGAGCAGTACTTC.

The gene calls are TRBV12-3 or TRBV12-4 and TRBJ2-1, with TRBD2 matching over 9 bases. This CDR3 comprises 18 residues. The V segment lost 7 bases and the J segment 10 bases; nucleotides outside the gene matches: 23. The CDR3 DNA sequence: TGTGCCAGCACCCTGGATGGTAGCGGGAGTCCCGGTCGGGGGGAGCAGTTCTTC. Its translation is CASTLDGSGSPGRGEQFF.

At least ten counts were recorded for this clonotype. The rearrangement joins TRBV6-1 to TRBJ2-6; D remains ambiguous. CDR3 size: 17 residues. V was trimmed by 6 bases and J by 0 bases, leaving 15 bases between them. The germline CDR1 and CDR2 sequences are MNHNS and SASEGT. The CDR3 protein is CASSRETVSSGANVLTF. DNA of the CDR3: TGTGCCAGCAGCCGAGAGACCGTGAGCTCTGGGGCCAACGTCCTGACTTTC.

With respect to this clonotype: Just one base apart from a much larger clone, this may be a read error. CDR3 nucleotide sequence: TGTGCCAGCAGTCACCGCTCCGGGACAGGGGTTACTGAAGCTTTCTTT. It codes for CASSHRSGTGVTEAFF. The chain combines TRBV6-5 with TRBJ1-1; 10 positions match TRBD1. The CDR3 runs 16 residues. In germline, CDR1 is MNHEY, CDR2 SVGAGI. Trimming took 5 bases from V and 5 from J; bases not matched to a gene: 11.

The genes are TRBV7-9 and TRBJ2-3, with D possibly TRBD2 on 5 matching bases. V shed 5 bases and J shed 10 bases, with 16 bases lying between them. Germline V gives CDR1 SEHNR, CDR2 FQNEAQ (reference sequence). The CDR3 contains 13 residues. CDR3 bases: TGTGCCAGCAGCGGGAATAGCGAACGGGCGCAGTATTTT. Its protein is CASSGNSERAQYF. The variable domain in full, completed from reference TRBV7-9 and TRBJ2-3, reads DTGVSQNPRHKITKRGQNVTFRCDPISEHNRLYWYRQTLGQGPEFLTYFQNEAQLEKSRLLSDRFSAERPKGSFSTLEIQRTEQGDSAMYLCASSGNSERAQYFGPGTRLTVL.

The chain's CDR3 is CSAPPGPTGREQFF. The CDR3 region has the DNA TGCAGTGCCCCCCCTGGGCCAACGGGGCGTGAGCAGTTCTTC. The rearrangement joins TRBV20-1 to TRBJ2-1; D could derive from TRBD1 or TRBD2 (5 bases each). V was clipped by 6 bases and J by 9 bases, with 21 bases between them. CDR1 DFQATT and CDR2 SNEGSKA come from the germline V gene (reference sequence). CDR3 length: 14 amino acids.

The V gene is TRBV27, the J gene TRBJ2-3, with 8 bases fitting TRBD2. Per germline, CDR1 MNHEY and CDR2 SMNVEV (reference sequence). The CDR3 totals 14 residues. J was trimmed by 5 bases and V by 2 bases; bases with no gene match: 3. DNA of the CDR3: TGTGCCAGCAGTTTAAGTCGGGAGGGAGATACGCAGTATTTT. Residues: CASSLSREGDTQYF.

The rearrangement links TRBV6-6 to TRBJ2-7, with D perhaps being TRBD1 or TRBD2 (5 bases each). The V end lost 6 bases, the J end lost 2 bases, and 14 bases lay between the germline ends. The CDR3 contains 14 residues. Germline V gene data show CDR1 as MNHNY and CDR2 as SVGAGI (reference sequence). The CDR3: CASRGTGEAYEQYF. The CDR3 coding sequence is TGTGCCAGCAGGGGGACCGGGGAAGCCTACGAGCAGTACTTC.

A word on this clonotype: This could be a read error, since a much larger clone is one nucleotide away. The CDR3 coding sequence is TGTGCCAGCAGTCGGGACGGCCTCTACAATGAGCAGTACTTC. Encoded protein: CASSRDGLYNEQYF. The rearrangement joins TRBV12-3 or TRBV12-4 to TRBJ2-1, with D possibly being TRBD1 or TRBD2 (5 bases each). The better agreement between TRBJ2-7 and the DNA end casts doubt on the J call. The CDR3 is made up of 14 amino acids.

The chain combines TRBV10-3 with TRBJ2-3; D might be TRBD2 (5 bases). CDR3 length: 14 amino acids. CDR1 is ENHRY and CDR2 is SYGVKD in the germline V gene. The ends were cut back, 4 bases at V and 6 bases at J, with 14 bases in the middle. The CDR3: CAISGVARADTQYF. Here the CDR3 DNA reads TGTGCCATCAGTGGGGTAGCGCGGGCGGATACGCAGTATTTT.

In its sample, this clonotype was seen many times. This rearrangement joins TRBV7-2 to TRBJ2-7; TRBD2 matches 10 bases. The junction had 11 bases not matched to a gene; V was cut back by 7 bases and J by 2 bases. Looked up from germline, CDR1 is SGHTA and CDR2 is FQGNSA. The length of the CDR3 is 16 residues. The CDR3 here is CASITDPGLAPYEQYF. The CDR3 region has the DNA TGTGCCAGCATCACCGATCCGGGACTAGCGCCCTACGAGCAGTACTTC.

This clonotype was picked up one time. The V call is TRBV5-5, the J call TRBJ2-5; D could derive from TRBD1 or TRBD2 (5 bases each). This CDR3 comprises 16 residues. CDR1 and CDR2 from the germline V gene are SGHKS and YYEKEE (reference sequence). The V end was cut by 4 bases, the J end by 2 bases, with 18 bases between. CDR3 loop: CASSLGPQVLQETQYF. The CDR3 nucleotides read TGTGCCAGCAGCCTGGGACCCCAGGTGTTGCAAGAGACCCAGTACTTC.

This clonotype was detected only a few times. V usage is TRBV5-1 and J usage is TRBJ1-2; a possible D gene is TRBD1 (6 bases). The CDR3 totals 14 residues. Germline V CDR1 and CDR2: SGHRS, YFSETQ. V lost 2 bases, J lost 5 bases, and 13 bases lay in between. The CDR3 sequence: CASSFGGGEYGYTF. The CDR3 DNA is TGCGCCAGCAGCTTCGGAGGGGGAGAGTATGGCTACACCTTC.

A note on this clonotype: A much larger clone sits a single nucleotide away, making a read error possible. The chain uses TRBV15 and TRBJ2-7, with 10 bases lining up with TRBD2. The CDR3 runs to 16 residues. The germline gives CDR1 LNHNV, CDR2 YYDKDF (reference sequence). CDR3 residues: CATSRDRPSGSDEQVF. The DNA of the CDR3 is TGTGCCACCAGCAGAGATCGGCCTAGCGGGAGCGATGAGCAGGTCTTC.

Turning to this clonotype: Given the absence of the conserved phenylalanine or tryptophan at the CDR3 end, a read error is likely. The CDR3 protein is CASGEGDTETQYL. CDR3 in DNA: TGCGCCAGCGGCGAAGGAGATACAGAGACCCAGTACTTA. This chain links TRBV5-1 with TRBJ2-5; unclear D gene. CDR1 and CDR2 from the germline V gene are SGHRS and YFSETQ. V was trimmed by 7 bases and J by 4 bases, leaving 14 bases between them. This CDR3 is built from 13 residues.

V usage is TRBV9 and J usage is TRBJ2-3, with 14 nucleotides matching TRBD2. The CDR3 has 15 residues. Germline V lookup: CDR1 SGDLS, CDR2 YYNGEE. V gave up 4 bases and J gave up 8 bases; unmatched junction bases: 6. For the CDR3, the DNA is TGTGCCAGCAGCCCCCGACTAGCGGGGGGGGGTACGCAGTATTTT. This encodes CASSPRLAGGGTQYF.